These 11 T cell receptor beta chains share one sample of origin, sequenced in a study of OX40 agonist ivuxolimab in advanced cancers. TCRdb's copy holds only in-frame clones and misses some; the assay was immunoSEQ multiplex PCR. The repertoire holds about 73,000 clones, with about 88% as singletons. This specimen was CD4+ or CD8+ T cells sorted from blood, taken in a trial of the OX40 agonist ivuxolimab. These receptors originate from an adult with an advanced solid tumor such as melanoma, head and neck, liver or kidney cancer.

V gene TRBV7-2 combines with J gene TRBJ1-3; a weak D match, TRBD1 (6 bases). Germline V CDR1 and CDR2: SGHTA, FQGNSA. The CDR3 covers 13 residues. V was clipped by 1 base and J by 7 bases, with 8 bases between them. The DNA for the CDR3 is TGTGCCAGCAGCTTAGAAAGGGGGAACACCATATATTTT. Its protein is CASSLERGNTIYF.

On this clone: At one boundary the junction diverges from the germline segment, which might be a read error. The chain carries TRBV4-3 and TRBJ2-7; 7 bases agree with TRBD1. CDR1 and CDR2 (germline): LGHNA, YSLEER. The CDR3 is 14 amino acids. The CDR3: CASSPRQGSYEQYF. The DNA of the CDR3 is TGCGCCAGCAGCCCTCGACAGGGCTCCTACGAGCAATACTTC.

The CDR3 sequence: CASSSQGVGETQYF. As DNA, the CDR3 is TGCGCCAGCAGCTCACAGGGAGTGGGGGAGACCCAGTACTTC. The chain recombines TRBV5-1 with TRBJ2-5, with a tentative D call TRBD1 (6 bases). This CDR3 has 14 amino acids. V was trimmed by 3 bases and J by 5 bases, leaving 14 bases between them. CDR1 SGHRS and CDR2 YFSETQ come from the germline V gene.

This clone was detected only once. The chain joins TRBV7-2 to TRBJ2-1; no firm D call. Germline CDR1 SGHTA, CDR2 FQGNSA. The CDR3 is made up of 15 amino acids. Trimming stripped 3 bases from V and 2 bases from J, with 11 bases between. The CDR3: CASSFRSEPYNEQFF. In nucleotides, the CDR3 is TGTGCCAGCAGCTTTCGGTCGGAACCCTACAATGAGCAGTTCTTC.

The gene calls are TRBV10-3 and TRBJ2-2, with 15 nucleotides matching TRBD2. The CDR3 totals 17 residues. Germline CDR1 is ENHRY and CDR2 is SYGVKD. Trimming removed 4 bases from V and 5 bases from J; junction bases left unmatched: 5. The CDR3 loop is CAISAGLAGGRTGELFF. Here the CDR3 DNA reads TGTGCCATCAGTGCGGGACTAGCGGGAGGTCGGACCGGGGAGCTGTTTTTT.

This sequence joins TRBV5-1 and TRBJ2-5, with D possibly TRBD2 on 6 matching bases. Germline-derived CDR1 and CDR2 are SGHRS and YFSETQ. Trimming pared 4 bases from V and 4 bases from J, leaving 14 bases between. The CDR3 runs 14 residues. CDR3 loop: CASSPRREGETQYF. The CDR3 DNA follows: TGCGCCAGCAGCCCAAGGAGGGAAGGAGAGACCCAGTACTTC.

V and J are TRBV11-3 and TRBJ1-1; the D is unclear. V shed 2 bases and J shed 4 bases, with 11 bases lying between them. Germline V gene lookup returns CDR1 SGHNT and CDR2 YENEEA. This CDR3 is 14 amino acids long. The CDR3 protein is CASSLSRLSTEAFF. CDR3 DNA: TGTGCCAGCAGCTTAAGCAGGCTGAGCACTGAAGCTTTCTTT.

The chain couples TRBV6-5 to TRBJ1-1; D not certain. Looked up from germline, CDR1 is MNHEY and CDR2 is SVGAGI. The CDR3 runs to 14 residues. Trimming pared 0 bases from V and 10 bases from J, leaving 15 bases between. CDR3 sequence: CASSYSTLQAGAFF. CDR3 coding DNA: TGTGCCAGCAGTTACTCGACACTCCAAGCCGGAGCTTTCTTT.

The chain employs TRBV7-2 and TRBJ2-7; no clear D. There are 13 residues in the CDR3. V was cut by 0 bases and J by 6 bases, with 9 bases left in between. Germline CDR1 SGHTA, CDR2 FQGNSA. The CDR3: CASSLAGTGEQYF. The CDR3 region has the DNA TGTGCCAGCAGCTTAGCGGGAACGGGCGAGCAGTACTTC.

The chain links TRBV10-2 to TRBJ1-2; the D gene is possibly TRBD1 (6 bases). The CDR3 has 14 amino acids. Per the germline V gene, CDR1 is WSHSY and CDR2 is SAAADI. V lost 5 bases, J lost 7 bases, and 17 bases lay in between. CDR3 nucleotide sequence: TGCGCCAGCAGTTTCCAACAGGGAATCGGTGGCTACACCTTC. This translates into CASSFQQGIGGYTF.

The chain carries TRBV5-1 and TRBJ1-3; D unclear. The germline V and J ends were trimmed by 1 base and 0 bases, with 14 bases remaining between them. The CDR3 sequence is 17 residues long. The germline gives CDR1 SGHRS, CDR2 YFSETQ. In DNA, the CDR3 is TGCGCCAGCAGCTTGAATGGCCGACGGAGCTCTGGAAACACCATATATTTT. Its protein is CASSLNGRRSSGNTIYF.